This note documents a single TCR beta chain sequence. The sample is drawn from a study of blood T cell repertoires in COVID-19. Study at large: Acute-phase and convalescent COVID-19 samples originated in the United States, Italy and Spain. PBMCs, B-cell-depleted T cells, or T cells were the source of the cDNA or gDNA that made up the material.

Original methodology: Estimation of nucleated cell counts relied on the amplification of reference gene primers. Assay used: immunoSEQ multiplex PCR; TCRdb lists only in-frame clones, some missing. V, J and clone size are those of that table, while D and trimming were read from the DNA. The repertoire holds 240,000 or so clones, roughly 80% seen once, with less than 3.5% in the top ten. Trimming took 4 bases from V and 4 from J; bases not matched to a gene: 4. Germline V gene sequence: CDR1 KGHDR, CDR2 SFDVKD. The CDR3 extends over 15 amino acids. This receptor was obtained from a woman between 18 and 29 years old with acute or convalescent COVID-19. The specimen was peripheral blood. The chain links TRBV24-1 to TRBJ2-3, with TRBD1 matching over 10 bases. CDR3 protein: CATSDRGQGADTQYF. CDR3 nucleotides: TGTGCCACCAGTGACCGCGGACAGGGGGCAGATACGCAGTATTTT.